One TCR beta chain is described in this entry. Antigen specificity is unknown. A much bigger clone sits one base away, suggesting this may be a read error. It was by 5'RACE with 10-nucleotide random UMIs that the cDNA was made. Using its own MiXCR run on the 5' RACE reads, TCRdb lists one record per CDR3 protein. This sample has tens of thousands of distinct CDR3 sequences, with 10% found just once. The unsorted libraries were prepared from 2 million PBMCs (stored at -80 C). Germline lookup yields CDR1 LNHDA and CDR2 SQIVND (reference sequence). Trimming shortened V by 5 bases and J by 4 bases, and 10 bases separated the two germline ends. The CDR3 runs 13 residues. The data originate from a study of neurological immune-mediated disorders. Whole-study results and caveats: The study found the most TCR clonal expansion in HTLV-1-associated myelopathy and the least in multiple sclerosis, below healthy controls. Private repertoires in all groups were suggested by the finding that expanded clones across subjects shared no CDR3 amino acid sequences.

The chain employs TRBV19 and TRBJ2-3; maybe TRBD1 (5 bases). Source material: PBMCs. The clonotype originates from a man aged 40-55 years in good health. CDR3 sequence (DNA): TGTGCCAGTAGTTACACAGGAGCAGATACGCAGTATTTT. It is translated as CASSYTGADTQYF. The full variable domain, with the rest looked up from reference TRBV19 and TRBJ2-3, is DGGITQSPKYLFRKEGQNVTLSCEQNLNHDAMYWYRQDPGQGLRLIYYSQIVNDFQKGDIAEGYSVSREKKESFPLTVTSAQKNPTAFYLCASSYTGADTQYFGPGTRLTVL.